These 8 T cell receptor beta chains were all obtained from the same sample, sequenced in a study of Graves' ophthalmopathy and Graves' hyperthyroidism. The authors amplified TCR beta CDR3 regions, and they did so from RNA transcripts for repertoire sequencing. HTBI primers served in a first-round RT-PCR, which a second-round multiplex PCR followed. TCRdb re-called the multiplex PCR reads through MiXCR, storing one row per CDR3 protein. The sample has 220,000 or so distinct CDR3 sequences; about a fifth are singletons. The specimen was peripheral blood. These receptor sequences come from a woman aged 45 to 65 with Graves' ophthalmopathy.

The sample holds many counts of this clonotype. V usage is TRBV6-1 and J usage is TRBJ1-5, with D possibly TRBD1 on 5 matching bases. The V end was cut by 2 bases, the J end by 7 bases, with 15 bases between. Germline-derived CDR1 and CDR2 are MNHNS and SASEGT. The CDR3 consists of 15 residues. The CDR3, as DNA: TGTGCCAGCAGTGAAAGGGCAGGGTCCCACCAGCCCCAGCATTTT. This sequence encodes CASSERAGSHQPQHF.

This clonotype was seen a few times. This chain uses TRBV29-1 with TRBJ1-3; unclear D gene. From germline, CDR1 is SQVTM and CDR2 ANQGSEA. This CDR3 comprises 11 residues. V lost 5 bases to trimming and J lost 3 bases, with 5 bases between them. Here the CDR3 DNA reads TGCAGCGTTAGAGATGGAAACACCATATATTTT. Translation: CSVRDGNTIYF.

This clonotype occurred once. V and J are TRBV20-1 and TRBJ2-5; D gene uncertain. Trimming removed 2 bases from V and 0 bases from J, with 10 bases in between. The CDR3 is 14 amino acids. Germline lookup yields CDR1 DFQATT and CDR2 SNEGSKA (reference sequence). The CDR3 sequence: CSARRGNNQETQYF. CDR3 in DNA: TGCAGTGCTAGACGTGGGAACAACCAAGAGACCCAGTACTTC.

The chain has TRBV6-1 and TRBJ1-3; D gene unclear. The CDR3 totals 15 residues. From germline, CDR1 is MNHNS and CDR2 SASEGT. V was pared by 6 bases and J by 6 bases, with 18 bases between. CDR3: CASSPIIMGKNTIYF. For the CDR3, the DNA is TGTGCCAGCAGCCCGATAATCATGGGCAAAAACACCATATATTTT.

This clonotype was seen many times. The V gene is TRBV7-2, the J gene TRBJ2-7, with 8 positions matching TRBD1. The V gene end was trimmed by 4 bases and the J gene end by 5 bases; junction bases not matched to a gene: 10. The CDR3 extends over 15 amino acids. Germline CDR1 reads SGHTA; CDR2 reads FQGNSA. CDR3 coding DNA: TGTGCCAGCAGCTCCCGGGGGACAGGCCTGAACGAGCAGTACTTC. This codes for CASSSRGTGLNEQYF.

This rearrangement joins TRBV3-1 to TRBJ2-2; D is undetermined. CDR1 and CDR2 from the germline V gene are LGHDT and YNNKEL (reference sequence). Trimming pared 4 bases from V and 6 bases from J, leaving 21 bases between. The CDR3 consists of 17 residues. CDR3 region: CASSLPSSSPRPGELFF. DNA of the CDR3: TGTGCCAGCAGCCTTCCCTCTAGTTCACCCCGCCCCGGGGAGCTGTTTTTT.

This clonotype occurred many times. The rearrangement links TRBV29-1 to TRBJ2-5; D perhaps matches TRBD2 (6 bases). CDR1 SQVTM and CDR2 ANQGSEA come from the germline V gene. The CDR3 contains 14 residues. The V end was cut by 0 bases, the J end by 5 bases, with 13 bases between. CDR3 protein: CSVEDRRGRETQYF. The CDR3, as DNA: TGCAGCGTTGAAGATCGGCGGGGTAGGGAGACCCAGTACTTC.

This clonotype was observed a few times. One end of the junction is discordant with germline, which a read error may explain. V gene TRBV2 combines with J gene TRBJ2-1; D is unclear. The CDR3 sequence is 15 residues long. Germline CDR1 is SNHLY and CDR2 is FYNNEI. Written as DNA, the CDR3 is TGTGCCAGCAGGGGTGGGTTAAGCTCCTACAATGCGCAGTTCTTC. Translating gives CASRGGLSSYNAQFF.